The 29 T cell receptor beta chains presented below share a single source sample, sequenced in a study of blood T cell repertoires in COVID-19. The table came from immunoSEQ multiplex PCR; TCRdb's copy has only in-frame clones and leaves some out. Here the sample spans 15,000 to 25,000 clones, 85% to 95% being singletons. The sample taken for sequencing was peripheral blood. These receptor sequences come from a woman aged 45-60 years with active COVID-19.

The chain uses TRBV28 and TRBJ2-6, with D perhaps TRBD2 (5 bases). This CDR3 is built from 15 residues. The V and J ends lost 6 bases and 1 base respectively, with 10 bases between them. Germline assignment: CDR1 MDHEN and CDR2 SYDVKM. CDR3 in DNA: TGTGCCAGCAGCAGCCCGGGGTCTGGGGCCAACGTCCTGACTTTC. This codes for CASSSPGSGANVLTF.

The CDR3 bases are TGTGCCAGCATCCCCGGCTCGGGTTGGGACACTGAAGCTTTCTTT. This translates into CASIPGSGWDTEAFF. V is TRBV27 and J is TRBJ1-1; D gene unclear. This CDR3 spans 15 amino acids. The V gene's germline CDR1 is MNHEY and CDR2 SMNVEV (reference sequence). V lost 7 bases, J lost 3 bases, and 18 bases lay in between.

This clone was found once. The chain employs TRBV3-1 (or the pseudogene TRBV3-2) and TRBJ2-1, with TRBD1 as a possible D gene (5 bases). The CDR3 has 14 residues. V shed 4 bases and J shed 7 bases, with 14 bases lying between them. CDR1 and CDR2 (germline): LGHDT, YNNKEL (reference sequence). The DNA of the CDR3 is TGTGCCAGCAGCCGCCAACTATACAGGAATGAGCAGTTCTTC. It yields the protein CASSRQLYRNEQFF.

J is TRBJ1-2 and V is TRBV19; possibly TRBD1 for D (5 bases). Germline assignment: CDR1 LNHDA and CDR2 SQIVND (reference sequence). V was shortened by 3 bases and J by 8 bases, with 13 bases between the two germline ends. The CDR3 consists of 13 residues. The CDR3 is CASSISRRGGYTF. The CDR3 region has the DNA TGTGCCAGTAGTATCTCCCGTAGGGGCGGCTACACCTTC.

CDR3 bases: TGTGCCAGCAGGCAAACAGGGATGGACGAGCAGTACTTC. This gives the protein CASRQTGMDEQYF. V is TRBV27 and J is TRBJ2-7, with a tentative D call TRBD1 (6 bases). CDR3 length: 13 amino acids. V lost 6 bases, J lost 5 bases, and 14 bases lay in between. Germline V gene lookup returns CDR1 MNHEY and CDR2 SMNVEV (reference sequence).

The DNA of the CDR3 is TGTGCCAGCAGGCCGCGGAGGGCCCTCAGCACAGATACGCAGTATTTT. It encodes CASRPRRALSTDTQYF. This chain connects TRBV28 to TRBJ2-3, with D possibly being TRBD2 (6 bases). This CDR3 has 16 residues. Trimming left V 6 bases short and J 0 bases short, with 16 bases between. Germline CDR1 and CDR2: MDHEN and SYDVKM. Full variable domain (missing parts from reference TRBV28 and TRBJ2-3): DVKVTQSSRYLVKRTGEKVFLECVQDMDHENMFWYRQDPGLGLRLIYFSYDVKMKEKGDIPEGYSVSREKKERFSLILESASTNQTSMYLCASRPRRALSTDTQYFGPGTRLTVL.

The gene calls are TRBV7-3 and TRBJ2-1, with 13 bases fitting TRBD2. After removal of 6 bases from V and 6 bases from J, the junction contained 5 bases not matched to a gene. The CDR3 spans 15 residues. Germline CDR1 SGHTA, CDR2 FQGTGA. In DNA form, the CDR3 reads TGTGCCAGCAGATTCGGACTAGCGGGAGCCAATGAGCAGTTCTTC. This sequence encodes CASRFGLAGANEQFF. Full variable domain (rest looked up from reference TRBV7-3 and TRBJ2-1): GAGVSQTPSNKVTEKGKYVELRCDPISGHTALYWYRQSLGQGPEFLIYFQGTGAADDSGLPNDRFFAVRPEGSVSTLKIQRTERGDSAVYLCASRFGLAGANEQFFGPGTRLTVL.

This rearrangement joins TRBV19 to TRBJ2-2; TRBD2 aligns across 8 bases. The CDR3 length is 20 residues. The V gene's germline CDR1 is LNHDA and CDR2 SQIVND (reference sequence). The J segment lost 7 bases and the V segment lost 2 bases, leaving 21 bases of the junction unmatched. CDR3 protein: CASSIRALKVSGGPVGELFF. CDR3 bases: TGTGCCAGTAGTATACGGGCCTTGAAAGTTTCGGGAGGGCCCGTCGGGGAGCTGTTTTTT.

V and J are TRBV30 and TRBJ1-2, with TRBD1 identical over 10 bases. With V trimmed by 0 bases and J by 4 bases, 8 bases remained unmatched. CDR3 size: 16 residues. Germline V CDR1 and CDR2: GTSNPN, SVGIG (reference sequence). The DNA for the CDR3 is TGTGCCTGGAGTGTACCCCGGACAGGGGGGATCTATGGCTACACCTTC. Its protein is CAWSVPRTGGIYGYTF.

The chain's CDR3 is CASSSDRGLETQYF. For the CDR3, the DNA is TGTGCCAGCAGCTCAGACAGGGGGCTAGAGACCCAGTACTTC. The chain has TRBV2 and TRBJ2-5; 10 nucleotides match TRBD1. Losses at the gene ends were 6 bases for V and 4 bases for J; bases not matched to a gene: 5. CDR3 size: 14 residues. Germline assignment: CDR1 SNHLY and CDR2 FYNNEI.

CDR3 loop: CASFIPGTTNEKLFF. CDR3 nucleotide sequence: TGTGCCAGCTTCATTCCAGGGACAACTAATGAAAAACTGTTTTTT. The V and J genes are TRBV6-4 and TRBJ1-4; TRBD1 is a possible D gene (5 bases). There are 15 residues in the CDR3. Germline V gene sequence: CDR1 MRHNA, CDR2 SNTAGT. V was cut by 8 bases and J by 0 bases, with 13 bases left in between.

This clone is a singleton in its sample. The rearrangement joins TRBV14 to TRBJ1-1; 7 bases map to TRBD1. Losses at the gene ends were 4 bases for V and 1 base for J; bases not matched to a gene: 0. CDR1 is SGHDN and CDR2 is FVKESK in the germline V gene. CDR3 length: 13 residues. CDR3 protein: CASSRDRNTEAFF. CDR3 sequence (DNA): TGTGCCAGCAGCCGGGACAGGAACACTGAAGCTTTCTTT.

The V and J genes are TRBV7-2 and TRBJ2-7; D unclear. Deletions cut 1 base from V and 4 bases from J, with 5 bases between. CDR3 length equals 12 residues. Germline assignment: CDR1 SGHTA and CDR2 FQGNSA. CDR3 bases: TGTGCCAGCAGCTTAGACTGGTACGAGCAGTACTTC. Translation gives CASSLDWYEQYF.

This clone was counted once. This sequence joins TRBV5-1 and TRBJ1-1; 7 positions agree with TRBD1. Germline V gives CDR1 SGHRS, CDR2 YFSETQ. CDR3 length: 14 amino acids. Trimming at V came to 2 bases and at J to 3 bases, leaving 4 bases not matched to a gene. This chain's CDR3 is CASSFQGQDTEAFF. For the CDR3, the DNA is TGCGCCAGCAGCTTCCAAGGACAGGACACTGAAGCTTTCTTT.

V and J are TRBV10-3 and TRBJ2-3; D is unclear. Germline V gene lookup returns CDR1 ENHRY and CDR2 SYGVKD. The germline V and J ends were trimmed by 2 bases and 0 bases, with 6 bases remaining between them. The CDR3 covers 14 residues. CDR3 amino acids: CAISEAISTDTQYF. In DNA form, the CDR3 reads TGTGCCATCAGTGAGGCGATCAGCACAGATACGCAGTATTTT.

The chain links TRBV29-1 to TRBJ2-5; possible D gene TRBD2, 5 bases. CDR1 and CDR2 (germline): SQVTM, ANQGSEA. This CDR3 has 12 residues. The germline V and J ends were trimmed by 5 bases and 5 bases, with 12 bases remaining between them. The chain's CDR3 is CSVSEGGETQYF. CDR3 nucleotides: TGCAGCGTTTCGGAAGGAGGCGAGACCCAGTACTTC.

The rearrangement uses TRBV27 and TRBJ2-1; TRBD2 is a possible D gene (6 bases). Deletions cut 3 bases from V and 3 bases from J, with 15 bases between. Per the germline V gene, CDR1 is MNHEY and CDR2 is SMNVEV (reference sequence). There are 16 residues in the CDR3. CDR3 sequence (DNA): TGTGCCAGCAGTTTGGAGGGTTCCATTAACTACAATGAGCAGTTCTTC. Translation: CASSLEGSINYNEQFF.

This rearrangement joins TRBV19 to TRBJ1-3; maybe TRBD1 (5 bases). V was trimmed by 3 bases and J by 0 bases, leaving 9 bases between them. The CDR3 is 15 residues long. Germline loops: CDR1 LNHDA, CDR2 SQIVND (reference sequence). The DNA for the CDR3 is TGTGCCAGTAGTATGGGGCGCAACTCTGGAAACACCATATATTTT. The encoded protein is CASSMGRNSGNTIYF.

The chain uses TRBV9 and TRBJ2-5; D remains ambiguous. Germline-derived CDR1 and CDR2 are SGDLS and YYNGEE. With 0 bases removed from V and 3 bases from J, the gap between germline ends came to 12 bases. The CDR3 runs to 15 residues. The CDR3: CASSVAIRGEETQYF. CDR3 in DNA: TGTGCCAGCAGCGTAGCCATAAGAGGCGAAGAGACCCAGTACTTC.

CDR3 sequence (DNA): TGTGCCAGCTCACCCTGGACTAGCGGGAGGGTCTACAATGAGCAGTTCTTC. The encoded protein is CASSPWTSGRVYNEQFF. The chain couples TRBV18 to TRBJ2-1, with 15 bases identical to TRBD2. Germline CDR1 and CDR2: KGHSH and LQKENI. CDR3 length equals 17 residues. The V and J ends lost 3 bases and 3 bases, in that order; junction bases with no gene match: 3.

The rearrangement joins TRBV5-1 to TRBJ2-7; TRBD1 might be the D (5 bases). CDR3 length: 14 residues. V was pared by 1 base and J by 2 bases, with 10 bases between. Looked up from germline, CDR1 is SGHRS and CDR2 is YFSETQ. The CDR3 nucleotides read TGCGCCAGCAGCTTGATCCAGGGTGCCTACGAGCAGTACTTC. Residues: CASSLIQGAYEQYF.

Comment on this clone: One end of the junction does not line up with germline, which may come from a read error. CDR3 sequence (DNA): TGTGCCAGCAGCTTCCCAGGAGGGGAAGGTTTCTTT. Its protein product is CASSFPGGEGFF. The rearrangement uses TRBV5-5 and TRBJ1-1; D is perhaps TRBD1 (5 bases). This CDR3 comprises 12 residues. The germline CDR1 and CDR2 sequences are SGHKS and YYEKEE (reference sequence).

The chain is built from TRBV27 and TRBJ2-3; 7 positions match TRBD1. Losses at the gene ends were 1 base for V and 1 base for J; bases not matched to a gene: 2. The CDR3 extends over 15 amino acids. Germline loops: CDR1 MNHEY, CDR2 SMNVEV (reference sequence). The CDR3 DNA is TGTGCCAGCAGTTTATGGCAGGGGGGCACAGATACGCAGTATTTT. Protein product: CASSLWQGGTDTQYF.

This clone was seen just once. The chain carries TRBV18 and TRBJ1-6, with 10 bases aligning to TRBD1. The CDR3 sequence is 15 residues long. V was clipped by 3 bases and J by 9 bases; unmatched bases: 5. CDR1 is KGHSH and CDR2 is LQKENI in the germline V gene. DNA for the CDR3: TGTGCCAGCTCACCTGGACAGGGGGGAGGTTCACCCCTCCACTTT. It specifies CASSPGQGGGSPLHF.

The rearrangement uses TRBV5-1 and TRBJ2-7; no firm D call. The CDR3 consists of 14 residues. Germline V CDR1 and CDR2: SGHRS, YFSETQ. V lost 5 bases and J 5 bases, leaving 17 bases between the germline ends. The CDR3 DNA reads as TGCGCCAGCAGTTCAGATGACTCTTTCGACGAGCAGTACTTC. Translation: CASSSDDSFDEQYF.

The chain has TRBV25-1 and TRBJ2-1, with 9 bases aligning to TRBD1. J gave up 7 bases and V 7 bases, and 11 bases lay outside the gene matches. Germline CDR1 is MGHDK and CDR2 is SYGVNS. The CDR3 spans 15 residues. This CDR3 is CASTDRDRESNEQFF. The CDR3 region has the DNA TGTGCCAGCACCGATAGGGACAGGGAATCGAATGAGCAGTTCTTC. The variable domain in full, completed from reference TRBV25-1 and TRBJ2-1, reads EADIYQTPRYLVIGTGKKITLECSQTMGHDKMYWYQQDPGMELHLIHYSYGVNSTEKGDLSSESTVSRIRTEHFPLTLESARPSHTSQYLCASTDRDRESNEQFFGPGTRLTVL.

DNA for the CDR3: TGTGCCAGCAGAAGAACAGGGTTTGGTGAAAAACTGTTTTTT. It yields the protein CASRRTGFGEKLFF. V is TRBV6-5 and J is TRBJ1-4; D is perhaps TRBD1 (6 bases). CDR3 length: 14 amino acids. Germline V gene sequence: CDR1 MNHEY, CDR2 SVGAGI. Trimming took 6 bases from V and 7 from J, leaving 15 bases between them.

In its sample, this clone was seen a few times. This sequence joins TRBV6-5 and TRBJ1-2, with D tentatively TRBD1 (5 bases). The CDR3 contains 16 residues. Between the trimmed V and J ends, which lost 3 bases and 1 base, there was a span of 15 bases. The V gene's germline CDR1 is MNHEY and CDR2 SVGAGI. The DNA of the CDR3 is TGTGCCAGCAGTTATAGGGGCAGAACCTTTAACTATGGCTACACCTTC. Protein: CASSYRGRTFNYGYTF.

CDR3 in amino acids: CASSLGQSGDTQYF. In DNA form, the CDR3 reads TGCGCCAGCAGCTTGGGCCAATCGGGAGATACGCAGTATTTT. The chain uses TRBV5-1 and TRBJ2-3; D gene ambiguous. CDR3 length: 14 amino acids. V was shortened by 0 bases and J by 5 bases, with 10 bases between the two germline ends. Germline lookup yields CDR1 SGHRS and CDR2 YFSETQ.